The T cell receptor beta chain under discussion was sequenced for a study of blood T cells in healthy people across ages. PCR was performed a second time for 7 to 11 cycles using a sample-barcoded 5' primer and a J-beta primer mix. One entry per CDR3 protein, called by TCRdb with MiXCR from the 5' RACE reads. The profile shows approximately 800,000 distinct CDR3 sequences, around 50% of them singletons. This clonotype was seen a handful of times. The germline gives CDR1 MDHEN, CDR2 SYDVKM. V shed 3 bases, J shed 8 bases, and the junction held 6 bases outside the gene matches. The CDR3 sequence is 13 residues long.

Sequenced sample: blood. The receptor comes from an older man in good health. This chain connects TRBV28 to TRBJ1-2; 7 bases align to TRBD1. CDR3: CASSLTGSGGYTF. The CDR3 bases are TGTGCCAGCAGTTTGACAGGGTCTGGCGGCTACACCTTC.